Below, 25 T cell receptor beta chains from the same sample are listed, as sequenced in a study of cytomegalovirus exposure and HLA in healthy donors. 60 Vbeta and 13 Jbeta primers were used in PCR. The protocol was immunoSEQ multiplex PCR, while the TCRdb copy is restricted to in-frame clones and leaves out a portion. The data hold 95,000 to 130,000 clones, with 81% observed a single time. Sequencing input: PBMCs. All receptors come from a woman between 25 and 40 years old in good health and CMV-seronegative.

CDR3 coding DNA: TGTGCCAGCAGCGTAGGGGCTAGCGGGAGCTATGAGCAGTTCTTC. This sequence encodes CASSVGASGSYEQFF. V and J are TRBV9 and TRBJ2-1, with TRBD2 identical over 10 bases. The CDR3 covers 15 residues. V dropped 0 bases and J dropped 8; count of bases not matched to a gene: 5. Germline assignment: CDR1 SGDLS and CDR2 YYNGEE. Together with reference TRBV9 and TRBJ2-1, the CDR3 gives the full variable domain: DSGVTQTPKHLITATGQRVTLRCSPRSGDLSVYWYQQSLDQGLQFLIQYYNGEERAKGNILERFSAQQFPDLHSELNLSSLELGDSALYFCASSVGASGSYEQFFGPGTRLTVL.

The chain combines TRBV5-1 with TRBJ2-3; 8 nucleotides match TRBD2. Germline CDR1 SGHRS, CDR2 YFSETQ. V shed 1 base, J shed 4 bases, and the junction held 5 bases outside the gene matches. There are 15 residues in the CDR3. The CDR3 reads CASSLRGTRADTQYF. In nucleotides, the CDR3 is TGCGCCAGCAGCTTGAGGGGGACTAGGGCAGATACGCAGTATTTT.

The chain combines TRBV7-9 with TRBJ2-5; 8 positions match TRBD1. Losses at the gene ends were 4 bases for V and 5 bases for J; bases not matched to a gene: 9. The germline V gene encodes CDR1 SEHNR and CDR2 FQNEAQ (reference sequence). The CDR3 sequence is 15 residues long. In nucleotides, the CDR3 is TGTGCCAGCAGCTCCCGACAGGGGATGGGGGAGACCCAGTACTTC. Residues: CASSSRQGMGETQYF.

The chain recombines TRBV30 with TRBJ2-7; TRBD1 is a possible D gene (5 bases). Trimming left V 6 bases short and J 1 base short, with 13 bases between. The CDR3 spans 13 residues. In germline, CDR1 is GTSNPN, CDR2 SVGIG (reference sequence). The CDR3 here is CACHRLDSYEQYF. CDR3 nucleotide sequence: TGTGCCTGTCACAGGTTAGATTCCTACGAGCAGTACTTC.

V is TRBV5-1 and J is TRBJ1-3, with D tentatively TRBD1 (5 bases). The CDR3 contains 15 residues. The V end was cut by 3 bases, the J end by 1 base, with 11 bases between. Germline V gene sequence: CDR1 SGHRS, CDR2 YFSETQ. The CDR3 loop is CASSSLGQSGNTIYF. CDR3 coding DNA: TGCGCCAGCAGCTCCCTCGGACAATCTGGAAACACCATATATTTT.

The V call is TRBV7-9, the J call TRBJ2-7, with D possibly being TRBD2 (7 bases). Germline CDR1 SEHNR, CDR2 FQNEAQ (reference sequence). The length of the CDR3 is 14 residues. Trimming removed 5 bases at V and 5 bases at J, with 16 bases between. In nucleotides, the CDR3 is TGTGCCAGCAGCCCAGAGGGGGGGGTGGACGAGCAGTACTTC. Amino acids: CASSPEGGVDEQYF. The full variable domain, in which reference TRBV7-9 and TRBJ2-7 provide the parts outside the CDR3, is DTGVSQNPRHKITKRGQNVTFRCDPISEHNRLYWYRQTLGQGPEFLTYFQNEAQLEKSRLLSDRFSAERPKGSFSTLEIQRTEQGDSAMYLCASSPEGGVDEQYFGPGTRLTVT.

The chain links TRBV2 to TRBJ2-3; a possible D gene is TRBD2 (5 bases). The germline V gene has CDR1 SNHLY and CDR2 FYNNEI. Trimming took 4 bases from V and 3 from J, leaving 14 bases between them. The CDR3 consists of 15 residues. In DNA form, the CDR3 reads TGTGCCAGCAGTGCGACGGGGTTAGGTACAGATACGCAGTATTTT. This translates into CASSATGLGTDTQYF.

The chain has TRBV28 and TRBJ2-3; 7 bases line up with TRBD1. The V segment lost 3 bases and the J segment 0 bases; nucleotides outside the gene matches: 9. The CDR3 extends over 17 amino acids. The germline CDR1 and CDR2 sequences are MDHEN and SYDVKM. The CDR3 DNA follows: TGTGCCAGCAGTTTGGATCCCGACAGGGCTAGCACAGATACGCAGTATTTT. Translation gives CASSLDPDRASTDTQYF.

V usage is TRBV5-5 and J usage is TRBJ2-7, with D tentatively TRBD1 (5 bases). This CDR3 is 14 amino acids long. Germline V gene lookup returns CDR1 SGHKS and CDR2 YYEKEE (reference sequence). Trimming took 0 bases from V and 4 from J, leaving 11 bases between them. This chain's CDR3 is CASSLGPQGYEQYF. The CDR3 DNA sequence: TGTGCCAGCAGCTTGGGACCCCAGGGTTACGAGCAGTACTTC.

This chain uses TRBV7-2 with TRBJ1-5; unclear D gene. V was pared by 1 base and J by 0 bases, with 13 bases between. The CDR3 loop spans 17 amino acids. Germline CDR1 is SGHTA and CDR2 is FQGNSA. CDR3 region: CASSLETWRDSNQPQHF. The CDR3 DNA sequence: TGTGCCAGCAGCTTAGAAACATGGCGGGATAGCAATCAGCCCCAGCATTTT.

The chain couples TRBV6-5 to TRBJ1-6; D is perhaps TRBD1 (5 bases). Germline CDR1 is MNHEY and CDR2 is SVGAGI. The length of the CDR3 is 14 residues. The V and J ends lost 6 bases and 4 bases respectively, with 10 bases between them. CDR3 DNA: TGTGCCAGCAGCCCTGACAGTTATAATTCACCCCTCCACTTT. This translates into CASSPDSYNSPLHF.

The chain recombines TRBV4-1 with TRBJ2-1; 11 nucleotides align to TRBD2. With 7 bases clipped from V and 10 bases from J, the junction kept 15 bases outside the gene matches. The CDR3 is 16 amino acids. Germline CDR1 MGHRA, CDR2 YSYEKL. The CDR3 reads CASTRELAGVHREQFF. The CDR3 region has the DNA TGCGCCAGCACCCGCGAACTAGCGGGAGTCCACAGGGAGCAGTTCTTC.

CDR3 sequence reads: CASSLELAGQETQYF. In DNA, the CDR3 is TGTGCCAGCAGCTTAGAATTAGCGGGGCAAGAGACCCAGTACTTC. The rearrangement joins TRBV7-8 to TRBJ2-5, with 8 bases identical to TRBD2. Per the germline V gene, CDR1 is SGHVS and CDR2 is FQNEAQ. V shed 1 base, J shed 2 bases, and the junction held 3 bases outside the gene matches. The CDR3 covers 15 residues.

The genes are TRBV6-5 and TRBJ2-2, with TRBD2 matching 11 bases. Germline V gives CDR1 MNHEY, CDR2 SVGAGI. The V segment lost 8 bases and the J segment 6 bases; nucleotides outside the gene matches: 8. This CDR3 comprises 15 residues. The CDR3 coding sequence is TGTGCCAGCTTTCTAGCGGGAGGTTCTTCCGGGGAGCTGTTTTTT. This gives the protein CASFLAGGSSGELFF.

J is TRBJ2-1 and V is TRBV5-6; a possible D gene is TRBD2 (6 bases). Germline V lookup: CDR1 SGHDT, CDR2 YYEEEE. The CDR3 is made up of 15 amino acids. The germline V and J ends were trimmed by 5 bases and 6 bases, with 18 bases remaining between them. The CDR3 DNA sequence: TGTGCCAGCAGGGGGGACTTCTCCAATATCAATGAGCAGTTCTTC. It encodes CASRGDFSNINEQFF.

This clone was seen a single time. The genes are TRBV6-1 and TRBJ2-7; possibly TRBD1 for D (5 bases). CDR3 size: 11 residues. V lost 10 bases and J lost 6, with 13 bases in between. Germline CDR1 and CDR2: MNHNS and SASEGT. The CDR3, as DNA: TGTGCCATCAAGGACACCCGCGAGCAGTACTTC. Translated: CAIKDTREQYF.

The genes are TRBV10-2 and TRBJ2-5; 9 bases align to TRBD2. This CDR3 is 14 amino acids long. Germline-derived CDR1 and CDR2 are WSHSY and SAAADI. J was trimmed by 1 base and V by 8 bases; bases with no gene match: 5. CDR3 protein: CASGTSSPQETQYF. The CDR3 nucleotides read TGCGCCAGCGGGACTAGCTCCCCCCAAGAGACCCAGTACTTC.

The V gene is TRBV5-4, the J gene TRBJ2-7; 7 bases fit TRBD1. The V gene end was trimmed by 0 bases and the J gene end by 5 bases; junction bases not matched to a gene: 8. The CDR3 extends over 15 amino acids. Germline values: CDR1 SGHNT, CDR2 YYREEE (reference sequence). CDR3 residues: CASSLEGRGSHEQYF. CDR3 DNA: TGTGCCAGCAGCTTGGAGGGCAGGGGGTCCCACGAGCAGTACTTC.

The rearrangement uses TRBV7-9 and TRBJ2-7, with 9 bases matching TRBD1. The CDR3 is 15 amino acids. The germline V gene encodes CDR1 SEHNR and CDR2 FQNEAQ (reference sequence). The junction had 8 bases not matched to a gene; V was cut back by 2 bases and J by 6 bases. CDR3: CASSLRDREVIEQYF. CDR3 nucleotides: TGTGCCAGCAGCTTACGGGACAGGGAAGTTATCGAGCAGTACTTC.

This chain uses TRBV30 with TRBJ1-4; 7 bases fit TRBD1. Looked up from germline, CDR1 is GTSNPN and CDR2 is SVGIG (reference sequence). The length of the CDR3 is 13 residues. V was clipped by 2 bases and J by 7 bases; unmatched bases: 4. The CDR3 loop is CAWSRQGSEKLFF. In DNA, the CDR3 is TGTGCCTGGAGTAGACAGGGTAGTGAAAAACTGTTTTTT.

This rearrangement joins TRBV23-1 to TRBJ2-1; D is ambiguous. TRBV23-1 is designated an ORF whose function remains uncertain. Trimming shortened V by 8 bases and J by 4 bases, and 9 bases separated the two germline ends. The CDR3 extends over 12 amino acids. The CDR3 protein is CASPLRYNEQFF. The CDR3 DNA is TGCGCCAGCCCCCTCAGGTACAATGAGCAGTTCTTC.

The gene calls are TRBV7-3 and TRBJ2-1; 10 bases are shared with TRBD1. Germline trimming cut 3 bases from V and 6 bases from J; bases unmatched to any gene: 8. This CDR3 comprises 16 residues. From germline, CDR1 is SGHTA and CDR2 FQGTGA. The CDR3 nucleotides read TGTGCCAGCAGCTTCACCGGGACAGGGGAGTTCAATGAGCAGTTCTTC. Its translation: CASSFTGTGEFNEQFF.

A remark on this clone: A read error may produce the germline difference seen at one junction end. V and J are TRBV7-9 and TRBJ2-3; D is possibly TRBD1 (7 bases). The CDR3 spans 16 residues. The germline V gene has CDR1 SEHNR and CDR2 FQNEAQ (reference sequence). The CDR3: CSSRGDSDASTDTQYF. CDR3 bases: TGTTCCAGCAGGGGGGACAGTGACGCTAGCACAGATACGCAGTATTTT.

This chain uses TRBV5-1 with TRBJ2-2, with 9 positions matching TRBD1. From germline, CDR1 is SGHRS and CDR2 YFSETQ. V shed 4 bases and J 5 bases; nucleotides not matched to a gene: 12. The CDR3 contains 17 residues. The CDR3 here is CASSRAGTGFGTGELFF. The CDR3, as DNA: TGCGCCAGCAGCCGCGCCGGGACAGGGTTCGGGACCGGGGAGCTGTTTTTT.

This chain connects TRBV27 to TRBJ2-1; possible D gene TRBD2, 7 bases. Per germline, CDR1 MNHEY and CDR2 SMNVEV (reference sequence). The CDR3 is 19 residues long. V lost 2 bases to trimming and J lost 4 bases, with 24 bases between them. CDR3 bases: TGTGCCAGCAGTTTAGGGCGGTTAGGGGGGGGAGGGGGGTACAATGAGCAGTTCTTC. Protein: CASSLGRLGGGGGYNEQFF.